The entry below gives a single TCR beta chain sequence along with its context. This CDR3 is built from 16 residues. V gave up 4 bases and J gave up 6 bases, with 22 bases separating them. In germline, CDR1 is MNHNY, CDR2 SVGAGI (reference sequence). This sample is drawn from a study of blood T cells in healthy people across ages. At the level of the study: Every two T cells gave about one barcoded beta molecule via template switching.

Using a J-beta primer mix together with a sample-barcoded 5' primer, a second PCR was run for roughly 7 to 12 cycles. Each of the samples gave a minimum of 2.5 million paired-end reads that contained CDR3. TCRdb processed the 5' RACE reads anew with MiXCR; each CDR3 protein has one entry. The repertoire holds about 1,800,000 distinct CDR3 sequences, with 28% as singletons. J is TRBJ2-7 and V is TRBV6-6; D not certain. Input material: blood. This clonotype was obtained from a woman aged 30 to 39 in good health. In DNA form, the CDR3 reads TGTGCCAGCAGTTTGTTGAATCCCTCCGGTCTGGGCGAGCAGTACTTC. Translating it yields CASSLLNPSGLGEQYF.